This passage covers 22 T cell receptor beta chains from one sample sequenced in a study of blood T cell repertoires in COVID-19. Libraries were prepared by immunoSEQ multiplex PCR; TCRdb keeps only in-frame clonotypes and omits some of them. Among over 85,000 clones listed, around nine tenths were seen once. Sequencing input: peripheral blood. These receptors were obtained from a woman older than 75 with acute or convalescent COVID-19.

Only a few counts were recorded for this clone. The chain has TRBV5-4 and TRBJ1-6, with 7 positions matching TRBD1. After removal of 4 bases from V and 10 bases from J, the junction contained 2 bases not matched to a gene. Looked up from germline, CDR1 is SGHNT and CDR2 is YYREEE (reference sequence). This CDR3 has 12 amino acids. The chain's CDR3 is CASSRQGSPLHF. DNA for the CDR3: TGTGCCAGCAGCCGACAGGGCTCACCCCTCCACTTT.

This sequence joins TRBV7-9 and TRBJ1-1; D gene ambiguous. CDR1 and CDR2 from the germline V gene are SEHNR and FQNEAQ (reference sequence). This CDR3 has 16 residues. The V and J ends lost 2 bases and 3 bases respectively, with 16 bases between them. The CDR3 DNA reads TGTGCCAGCAGCTTACTGGGCAGCCGAGTGGACACTGAAGCTTTCTTT. It codes for CASSLLGSRVDTEAFF.

The chain combines TRBV19 with TRBJ2-1; 11 nucleotides agree with TRBD2. J gave up 0 bases and V 5 bases, and 12 bases lay outside the gene matches. Germline CDR1 reads LNHDA; CDR2 reads SQIVND (reference sequence). The CDR3 is made up of 19 amino acids. CDR3 in DNA: TGTGCCAGTAGTCCGAAGACTAGCGGGATAAAGAGCTCCTACAATGAGCAGTTCTTC. Protein: CASSPKTSGIKSSYNEQFF. The variable domain in full, completed from reference TRBV19 and TRBJ2-1, reads DGGITQSPKYLFRKEGQNVTLSCEQNLNHDAMYWYRQDPGQGLRLIYYSQIVNDFQKGDIAEGYSVSREKKESFPLTVTSAQKNPTAFYLCASSPKTSGIKSSYNEQFFGPGTRLTVL.

This clone has only one observation. The chain combines TRBV6-5 with TRBJ1-1; 9 bases line up with TRBD1. The germline CDR1 and CDR2 sequences are MNHEY and SVGAGI. V was clipped by 4 bases and J by 0 bases; unmatched bases: 3. There are 15 residues in the CDR3. The CDR3 bases are TGTGCCAGCAGTTCCGACAGGGGGATGAACACTGAAGCTTTCTTT. This codes for CASSSDRGMNTEAFF.

The chain carries TRBV9 and TRBJ2-1; 10 positions match TRBD2. Trimming removed 4 bases from V and 5 bases from J; junction bases left unmatched: 9. The CDR3 extends over 16 amino acids. Germline assignment: CDR1 SGDLS and CDR2 YYNGEE. This CDR3 is CASSRQAGGIHNEQFF. CDR3 coding DNA: TGTGCCAGCAGCAGACAAGCGGGGGGGATCCACAATGAGCAGTTCTTC.

The V gene is TRBV7-9, the J gene TRBJ1-1; 9 bases map to TRBD1. CDR3 size: 14 residues. Germline V gene data show CDR1 as SEHNR and CDR2 as FQNEAQ (reference sequence). The V segment lost 5 bases and the J segment 5 bases; nucleotides outside the gene matches: 6. Here the CDR3 reads CASSPRDRVTEAFF. For the CDR3, the DNA is TGTGCCAGCAGCCCCCGGGACAGGGTTACTGAAGCTTTCTTT. Full variable domain (rest looked up from reference TRBV7-9 and TRBJ1-1): DTGVSQNPRHKITKRGQNVTFRCDPISEHNRLYWYRQTLGQGPEFLTYFQNEAQLEKSRLLSDRFSAERPKGSFSTLEIQRTEQGDSAMYLCASSPRDRVTEAFFGQGTRLTVV.

This chain joins TRBV7-9 and TRBJ2-7; unclear D gene. Germline lookup yields CDR1 SEHNR and CDR2 FQNEAQ (reference sequence). This CDR3 has 12 residues. The ends were cut back, 7 bases at V and 2 bases at J, with 9 bases in the middle. The CDR3 here is CASKLTAYEQYF. In DNA, the CDR3 is TGTGCCAGCAAACTAACTGCCTACGAGCAGTACTTC.

The rearrangement joins TRBV19 to TRBJ1-1; D is perhaps TRBD1 (6 bases). Trimming shortened V by 3 bases and J by 11 bases, and 13 bases separated the two germline ends. The CDR3 is 12 residues long. Germline V gene sequence: CDR1 LNHDA, CDR2 SQIVND (reference sequence). The CDR3: CASSILGGDAFF. The CDR3 DNA follows: TGTGCCAGTAGTATCTTAGGGGGAGATGCTTTCTTT.

V usage is TRBV6-6 and J usage is TRBJ1-5; a weak D match, TRBD1 (6 bases). The CDR3 sequence is 18 residues long. The V gene lost 5 bases and the J gene lost 0 bases, with 20 bases spanning the gap. The germline V gene has CDR1 MNHNY and CDR2 SVGAGI (reference sequence). The CDR3 protein is CASSPKKTGRDSNQPQHF. Written as DNA, the CDR3 is TGTGCCAGCAGTCCGAAGAAAACAGGGAGAGATAGCAATCAGCCCCAGCATTTT.

The chain couples TRBV6-5 to TRBJ1-1, with 7 bases that match TRBD1. The germline V gene encodes CDR1 MNHEY and CDR2 SVGAGI. V shed 7 bases and J 4 bases; nucleotides not matched to a gene: 6. This CDR3 contains 13 residues. The CDR3 loop is CASNRQGSTEAFF. For the CDR3, the DNA is TGTGCCAGCAATAGACAGGGATCCACTGAAGCTTTCTTT.

This clone has just a few counts. V usage is TRBV12-3 or TRBV12-4 and J usage is TRBJ1-2; possible D gene TRBD1, 6 bases. The V and J ends lost 5 bases and 9 bases respectively, with 16 bases between them. This CDR3 region has 13 residues. The CDR3 DNA sequence: TGTGCCAGCAGTCTAATACAGGGAAATCGCTACACCTTC. Protein sequence: CASSLIQGNRYTF.

The V and J genes are TRBV2 and TRBJ1-2; D is unresolved. The length of the CDR3 is 13 residues. Germline V gives CDR1 SNHLY, CDR2 FYNNEI. V gave up 0 bases and J gave up 8 bases, with 10 bases separating them. Here the CDR3 reads CASSEASGIGYTF. The CDR3 DNA follows: TGTGCCAGCAGTGAAGCTTCCGGGATCGGCTACACCTTC.

This clone was recorded a few times. The rearrangement links TRBV19 to TRBJ1-6, with 8 bases fitting TRBD1. The CDR3 runs to 14 residues. Germline CDR1 is LNHDA and CDR2 is SQIVND (reference sequence). V gave up 6 bases and J gave up 9 bases; unmatched junction bases: 7. The CDR3 bases are TGTGCCAGTAGCCCCGGACAGGGAATTTCACCCCTCCACTTT. Amino acids: CASSPGQGISPLHF.

J is TRBJ2-2 and V is TRBV19; 8 positions match TRBD1. The V segment lost 3 bases and the J segment 6 bases; nucleotides outside the gene matches: 6. The CDR3 runs 15 residues. Germline assignment: CDR1 LNHDA and CDR2 SQIVND (reference sequence). CDR3 nucleotides: TGTGCCAGTAGTATTTCTCAGGGGGCGTCCGGGGAGCTGTTTTTT. Amino acid sequence: CASSISQGASGELFF.

The chain combines TRBV5-8 with TRBJ1-6; tentatively, D is TRBD1 (6 bases). Deletions cut 1 base from V and 8 bases from J, with 13 bases between. This CDR3 has 15 residues. Germline CDR1 and CDR2: SGHTS and YDEGEE. CDR3 bases: TGTGCCAGCAGCTTGTCGCGGGGGGCGGATTCACCCCTCCACTTT. It specifies CASSLSRGADSPLHF.

The rearrangement uses TRBV10-1 and TRBJ1-3; tentative D call: TRBD1 (6 bases). The CDR3 spans 14 residues. Trimming removed 5 bases at V and 2 bases at J, with 10 bases between. The germline CDR1 and CDR2 sequences are WNHNN and SYGVQD (reference sequence). CDR3 coding DNA: TGCGCCAGCAGTCGAGGGACAACTGGAAACACCATATATTTT. Encoded protein: CASSRGTTGNTIYF.

The J gene is TRBJ2-5, the V gene TRBV15, with a weak D call TRBD2 (5 bases). Germline CDR1 LNHNV, CDR2 YYDKDF (reference sequence). The CDR3 consists of 13 residues. V was shortened by 1 base and J by 2 bases, with 5 bases between the two germline ends. The CDR3 nucleotides are TGTGCCACCAGCAGAGCGGGACAAGAGACCCAGTACTTC. Protein sequence: CATSRAGQETQYF.

V usage is TRBV5-4 and J usage is TRBJ2-3, with D uncertain. The germline V gene encodes CDR1 SGHNT and CDR2 YYREEE (reference sequence). The CDR3 sequence is 16 residues long. Trimming shortened V by 2 bases and J by 9 bases, and 22 bases separated the two germline ends. The CDR3 nucleotides are TGTGCCAGCAGCTTCAATACGGCTGGGCGCTCAGCCACGCAGTATTTT. Translation gives CASSFNTAGRSATQYF.

This chain links TRBV5-1 with TRBJ2-7; TRBD2 might be the D (5 bases). With 4 bases removed from V and 6 bases from J, the gap between germline ends came to 11 bases. The CDR3 totals 12 residues. Germline CDR1 SGHRS, CDR2 YFSETQ. The CDR3 sequence: CASSIVEGEQYF. CDR3 in DNA: TGCGCCAGCAGCATCGTAGAGGGCGAGCAGTACTTC.

The chain uses TRBV19 and TRBJ1-5; D remains ambiguous. The CDR3 length is 17 residues. Germline V gene sequence: CDR1 LNHDA, CDR2 SQIVND (reference sequence). Trimming left V 6 bases short and J 2 bases short, with 20 bases between. Here the CDR3 DNA reads TGTGCCAGTAGACTACACCCGGGTGAATTTGGCAATCAGCCCCAGCATTTT. This codes for CASRLHPGEFGNQPQHF.

The CDR3 spells CASSYTGGSDTQYF. CDR3 nucleotides: TGTGCCAGCAGTTACACAGGGGGCTCAGATACGCAGTATTTT. J is TRBJ2-3 and V is TRBV7-2; TRBD1 matches at 9 bases. Germline CDR1 SGHTA, CDR2 FQGNSA. The CDR3 has 14 residues. Trimming removed 6 bases from V and 4 bases from J; junction bases left unmatched: 5.

The CDR3 region is CASSTGTGSDTQYF. The DNA of the CDR3 is TGTGCCAGCAGCACCGGGACAGGGTCAGATACGCAGTATTTT. The chain uses TRBV7-3 and TRBJ2-3; the match to TRBD1 covers 9 bases. Germline lookup yields CDR1 SGHTA and CDR2 FQGTGA. V lost 5 bases and J lost 4; bases outside the gene matches: 4. The CDR3 has 14 amino acids.